One and the same sample provided the 22 T cell receptor beta chains below, sequenced in a study of blood T cell repertoires in COVID-19. Data came from immunoSEQ multiplex PCR; TCRdb stores just in-frame clones and leaves some out. The profile shows about 300,000 clones, 85% of them singletons. The sequencing sample was made of PBMCs or T cells enriched from blood (not recorded which). The receptors were gathered from a woman under 40 who had been exposed to COVID-19.

The CDR3 protein is CASSLQGGVNEQYF. The DNA for the CDR3 is TGTGCCAGCAGCCTACAGGGGGGTGTAAACGAGCAGTACTTC. This rearrangement joins TRBV14 to TRBJ2-7; 8 nucleotides match TRBD1. Germline V gene data show CDR1 as SGHDN and CDR2 as FVKESK. After removal of 4 bases from V and 5 bases from J, the junction contained 7 bases not matched to a gene. This CDR3 region has 14 residues.

This clone was detected a few times. This chain uses TRBV7-9 with TRBJ1-6; 8 positions match TRBD1. CDR3 size: 15 residues. V trimming: 6 bases; J trimming: 6 bases; junction bases outside the gene matches: 7. Germline CDR1 and CDR2: SEHNR and FQNEAQ (reference sequence). The CDR3 spells CASRAGTGSNSPLHF. The CDR3 DNA is TGTGCCAGCAGGGCCGGGACAGGATCTAATTCACCCCTCCACTTT.

The chain has TRBV28 and TRBJ1-2; D is perhaps TRBD1 (6 bases). Germline V gene sequence: CDR1 MDHEN, CDR2 SYDVKM. The length of the CDR3 is 13 residues. The V gene lost 8 bases and the J gene lost 3 bases, with 13 bases spanning the gap. DNA for the CDR3: TGTGCCAGCGGTTATCCAGGGGACTATGGCTACACCTTC. Translating gives CASGYPGDYGYTF.

The chain carries TRBV19 and TRBJ1-2, with TRBD1 matching over 7 bases. The germline V gene encodes CDR1 LNHDA and CDR2 SQIVND (reference sequence). V lost 4 bases and J lost 2; bases outside the gene matches: 7. The CDR3 loop spans 15 amino acids. Here the CDR3 reads CASSTTGEVNYGYTF. The DNA of the CDR3 is TGTGCCAGTAGTACAACAGGGGAAGTGAACTATGGCTACACCTTC.

The gene calls are TRBV6-6 and TRBJ1-6, with D tentatively TRBD1 (5 bases). Between the trimmed V and J ends, which lost 4 bases and 6 bases, there was a span of 13 bases. The CDR3 covers 15 residues. CDR1 and CDR2 (germline): MNHNY, SVGAGI (reference sequence). Here the CDR3 reads CASSSDRRGNSPLHF. The CDR3 DNA follows: TGTGCCAGCAGTTCAGACCGGAGGGGTAATTCACCCCTCCACTTT.

The V and J genes are TRBV5-1 and TRBJ2-3, with D unclear. CDR1 and CDR2 (germline): SGHRS, YFSETQ. The CDR3 totals 16 residues. The V and J ends lost 0 bases and 1 base respectively, with 12 bases between them. CDR3 in amino acids: CASSLGFGQGTDTQYF. CDR3 DNA sequence: TGCGCCAGCAGCTTGGGTTTCGGCCAGGGCACAGATACGCAGTATTTT.

The V call is TRBV5-1, the J call TRBJ2-7; 8 bases line up with TRBD2. Per germline, CDR1 SGHRS and CDR2 YFSETQ. The ends lost 1 base at V and 5 bases at J; junction bases unmatched: 8. CDR3 length: 15 amino acids. CDR3 protein: CASSLYRAGAHEQYF. The CDR3 bases are TGCGCCAGCAGCTTGTACCGAGCGGGAGCTCACGAGCAGTACTTC. Filled out from reference TRBV5-1 and TRBJ2-7, the complete variable domain reads KAGVTQTPRYLIKTRGQQVTLSCSPISGHRSVSWYQQTPGQGLQFLFEYFSETQRNKGNFPGRFSGRQFSNSRSEMNVSTLELGDSALYLCASSLYRAGAHEQYFGPGTRLTVT.

The V gene is TRBV4-3, the J gene TRBJ2-1, with D tentatively TRBD2 (6 bases). The germline V gene encodes CDR1 LGHNA and CDR2 YSLEER. This CDR3 is 15 amino acids long. Trimming shortened V by 0 bases and J by 4 bases, and 10 bases separated the two germline ends. CDR3 loop: CASSQEGDWYNEQFF. CDR3 DNA sequence: TGCGCCAGCAGCCAAGAAGGGGACTGGTACAATGAGCAGTTCTTC.

The chain couples TRBV27 to TRBJ2-1, with a weak D call TRBD2 (5 bases). CDR1 is MNHEY, CDR2 SMNVEV, per germline (reference sequence). The CDR3 is 15 amino acids. V was cut by 4 bases and J by 0 bases, with 10 bases left in between. CDR3 protein: CASSSSGSSYNEQFF. Written as DNA, the CDR3 is TGTGCCAGCAGTTCGAGCGGTAGCTCCTACAATGAGCAGTTCTTC.

This sequence joins TRBV25-1 and TRBJ1-6, with D uncertain. The V end lost 6 bases, the J end lost 5 bases, and 14 bases lay between the germline ends. Germline CDR1 is MGHDK and CDR2 is SYGVNS. This CDR3 has 15 residues. The CDR3 DNA reads TGTGCCAGCAGCACCCCAGGATTCAATAATTCACCCCTCCACTTT. Encoded protein: CASSTPGFNNSPLHF.

J is TRBJ1-1 and V is TRBV9; D not resolved. Trimming pared 2 bases from V and 1 base from J, leaving 9 bases between. The CDR3 is made up of 14 amino acids. Germline-derived CDR1 and CDR2 are SGDLS and YYNGEE. The CDR3 DNA is TGTGCCAGCAGCGTGGGCCCCGGGAACACTGAAGCTTTCTTT. It encodes CASSVGPGNTEAFF. Based on the CDR3 plus reference TRBV9 and TRBJ1-1, the full variable domain is DSGVTQTPKHLITATGQRVTLRCSPRSGDLSVYWYQQSLDQGLQFLIQYYNGEERAKGNILERFSAQQFPDLHSELNLSSLELGDSALYFCASSVGPGNTEAFFGQGTRLTVV.

This chain links TRBV28 with TRBJ1-2, with 9 bases matching TRBD1. The CDR3 loop spans 15 amino acids. Per germline, CDR1 MDHEN and CDR2 SYDVKM. Unmatched junction bases numbered 7, after V lost 4 bases and J lost 4 bases. The CDR3 nucleotides are TGTGCCAGCAGTTGGGGGACAGGGTATCTCTATGGCTACACCTTC. Its protein is CASSWGTGYLYGYTF.

The rearrangement joins TRBV28 to TRBJ2-1, with D possibly TRBD2 on 5 matching bases. Germline CDR1 is MDHEN and CDR2 is SYDVKM. This CDR3 contains 18 residues. V shed 2 bases and J shed 5 bases, with 22 bases lying between them. CDR3 amino acids: CASSLRGPGMAPNNEQFF. DNA for the CDR3: TGTGCCAGCAGTTTACGCGGTCCGGGGATGGCTCCAAACAATGAGCAGTTCTTC.

The rearrangement joins TRBV28 to TRBJ2-5; 11 nucleotides align to TRBD1. The J segment lost 4 bases and the V segment lost 6 bases, leaving 4 bases of the junction unmatched. The germline gives CDR1 MDHEN, CDR2 SYDVKM. The CDR3 extends over 14 amino acids. CDR3 residues: CASRRTGGSETQYF. CDR3 coding DNA: TGTGCCAGCAGGAGGACAGGGGGCTCAGAGACCCAGTACTTC.

As regards this clone: The same CDR3 is also encoded by other DNA sequences in this sample. The chain recombines TRBV28 with TRBJ1-2; D gene ambiguous. Trimming removed 5 bases from V and 4 bases from J, with 8 bases in between. This CDR3 spans 12 amino acids. Germline assignment: CDR1 MDHEN and CDR2 SYDVKM. The CDR3 DNA follows: TGTGCCAGCAGTCCCCCGGGCTATGGCTACACCTTC. It encodes CASSPPGYGYTF.

This chain uses TRBV5-4 with TRBJ1-2, with D possibly matching TRBD1 (6 bases). CDR1 SGHNT and CDR2 YYREEE come from the germline V gene (reference sequence). This CDR3 is 15 amino acids long. Trimming shortened V by 0 bases and J by 2 bases, and 11 bases separated the two germline ends. The CDR3 coding sequence is TGTGCCAGCAGCTTGGCACAGGGTCCAAACTATGGCTACACCTTC. Protein sequence: CASSLAQGPNYGYTF.

The V call is TRBV7-2, the J call TRBJ1-5, with TRBD1 matching over 7 bases. The CDR3 loop spans 16 amino acids. Germline trimming cut 5 bases from V and 5 bases from J; bases unmatched to any gene: 12. The germline V gene has CDR1 SGHTA and CDR2 FQGNSA. This CDR3 is CASSPQPGGMYQPQHF. The DNA of the CDR3 is TGTGCCAGCAGCCCCCAGCCAGGGGGTATGTATCAGCCCCAGCATTTT. The variable domain in full, with the rest retrieved from reference TRBV7-2 and TRBJ1-5, is GAGVSQSPSNKVTEKGKDVELRCDPISGHTALYWYRQSLGQGLEFLIYFQGNSAPDKSGLPSDRFSAERTGGSVSTLTIQRTQQEDSAVYLCASSPQPGGMYQPQHFGDGTRLSIL.

V is TRBV6-1 and J is TRBJ1-6, with D unclear. Germline lookup yields CDR1 MNHNS and CDR2 SASEGT. With 2 bases removed from V and 4 bases from J, the gap between germline ends came to 12 bases. The length of the CDR3 is 16 residues. The CDR3 region is CASSESVAEYNSPLHF. DNA of the CDR3: TGTGCCAGCAGTGAATCTGTCGCGGAATATAATTCACCCCTCCACTTT.

The rearrangement joins TRBV18 to TRBJ1-4; D is uncertain. Germline V gives CDR1 KGHSH, CDR2 LQKENI. CDR3 size: 16 residues. V was clipped by 6 bases and J by 5 bases, with 19 bases between them. The CDR3 is CASSPQYGGLNEKLFF. CDR3 nucleotide sequence: TGTGCCAGCTCTCCGCAATATGGCGGACTAAATGAAAAACTGTTTTTT.

V and J are TRBV7-9 and TRBJ2-2; D unclear. Trimming took off 2 bases at V and 2 bases at J, with 12 bases between the two ends. CDR3 length equals 16 residues. Germline V lookup: CDR1 SEHNR, CDR2 FQNEAQ (reference sequence). CDR3 nucleotide sequence: TGTGCCAGCAGCTTAACCCGGAGAGCAAACACCGGGGAGCTGTTTTTT. Translating it yields CASSLTRRANTGELFF. The full variable domain, in which reference TRBV7-9 and TRBJ2-2 provide the parts outside the CDR3, is DTGVSQNPRHKITKRGQNVTFRCDPISEHNRLYWYRQTLGQGPEFLTYFQNEAQLEKSRLLSDRFSAERPKGSFSTLEIQRTEQGDSAMYLCASSLTRRANTGELFFGEGSRLTVL.

This chain joins TRBV3-1 (or the pseudogene TRBV3-2) and TRBJ1-6; TRBD1 aligns across 11 bases. Germline CDR1 LGHDT, CDR2 YNNKEL (reference sequence). J was trimmed by 10 bases and V by 1 base; bases with no gene match: 6. This CDR3 has 16 amino acids. CDR3 in DNA: TGTGCCAGCAGCCAAGGGACAGGGGGCGCTCAATCACCCCTCCACTTT. It translates to CASSQGTGGAQSPLHF.

V is TRBV18 and J is TRBJ2-3; 13 bases are shared with TRBD2. Per germline, CDR1 KGHSH and CDR2 LQKENI. V trimming: 3 bases; J trimming: 0 bases; junction bases outside the gene matches: 9. The CDR3 covers 19 residues. The CDR3 is CASSPFRTSGGPSTDTQYF. The CDR3 nucleotides are TGTGCCAGCTCACCCTTCAGGACTAGCGGGGGCCCTAGCACAGATACGCAGTATTTT. Complete variable domain (other parts from reference TRBV18 and TRBJ2-3): NAGVMQNPRHLVRRRGQEARLRCSPMKGHSHVYWYRQLPEEGLKFMVYLQKENIIDESGMPKERFSAEFPKEGPSILRIQQVVRGDSAAYFCASSPFRTSGGPSTDTQYFGPGTRLTVL.